This T cell receptor (beta chain) was found in a study of molecular identifiers for immune sequencing clone quantification. General observations from the study: Naive cells had under 1% of molecules in clones above 20 RNA copies, effectors over 99%. Spiked Jurkat TCR RNA equivalent to one cell reportedly surfaced among under 1.1 million naive cells.

CDR1 and CDR2 from the germline V gene are MNHEY and SVGAGI. This CDR3 comprises 11 residues. Sorting isolated naive CD8 T cells as CD8+CD4-CCR7+CD45RA+ events. It was with previously described methods and listed TCR primers that bulk TCR libraries were made. MiXCR was run by TCRdb on the PCR reads, yielding one entry per CDR3 protein. The table includes 490,000 or so distinct CDR3 sequences, about 26% detected once. A word on this clonotype: Antigen: not known. One junction end does not reproduce the germline sequence, and a read error may be involved.

The chain employs TRBV6-5 and TRBJ1-1; D gene ambiguous. Sequencing used naive CD8+ T cells from blood, with Jurkat cell RNA spiked in. Subset in this sample: FACS-sorted CD8+CD4-CCR7+CD45RA+ naive T cells. The clonotype comes from a human donor in good health. Some libraries in this study had Jurkat cell RNA spiked in. The CDR3 region has the DNA TGTGCCAGCAGTTACGGGGTAGAAGCTTCCTTT. Translated: CASSYGVEASF.